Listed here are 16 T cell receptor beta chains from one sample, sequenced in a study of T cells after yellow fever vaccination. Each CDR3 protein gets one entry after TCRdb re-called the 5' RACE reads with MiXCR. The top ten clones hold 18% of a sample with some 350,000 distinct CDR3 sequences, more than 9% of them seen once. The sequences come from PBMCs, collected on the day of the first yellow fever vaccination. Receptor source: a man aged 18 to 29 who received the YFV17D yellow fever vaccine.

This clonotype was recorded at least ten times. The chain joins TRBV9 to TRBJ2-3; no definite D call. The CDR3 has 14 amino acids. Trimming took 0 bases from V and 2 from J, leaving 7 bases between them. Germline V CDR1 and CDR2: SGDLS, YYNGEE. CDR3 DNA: TGTGCCAGCAGCGTAGGGGGATACACAGATACGCAGTATTTT. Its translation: CASSVGGYTDTQYF.

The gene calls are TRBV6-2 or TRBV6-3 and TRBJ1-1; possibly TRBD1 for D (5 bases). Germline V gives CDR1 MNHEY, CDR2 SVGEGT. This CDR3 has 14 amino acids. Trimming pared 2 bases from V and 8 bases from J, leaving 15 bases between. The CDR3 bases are TGTGCCAGCAGTTACCGGCCGGGACGGAACGAAGCTTTCTTT. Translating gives CASSYRPGRNEAFF.

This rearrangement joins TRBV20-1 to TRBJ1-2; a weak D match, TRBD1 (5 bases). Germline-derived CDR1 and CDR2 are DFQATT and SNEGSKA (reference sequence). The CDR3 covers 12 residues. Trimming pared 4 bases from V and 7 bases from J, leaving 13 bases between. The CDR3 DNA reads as TGCAGTGCTAAGGGGCACCGTCTTGGCTACACCTTC. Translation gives CSAKGHRLGYTF.

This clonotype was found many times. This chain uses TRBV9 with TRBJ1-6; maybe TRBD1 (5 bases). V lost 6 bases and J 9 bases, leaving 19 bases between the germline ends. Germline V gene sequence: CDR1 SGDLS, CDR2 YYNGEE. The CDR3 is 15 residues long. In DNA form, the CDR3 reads TGTGCCAGCACTTTGGAGGCAGGGTTAGGTTCACCCCTCCACTTT. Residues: CASTLEAGLGSPLHF. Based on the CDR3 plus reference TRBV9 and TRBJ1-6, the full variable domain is DSGVTQTPKHLITATGQRVTLRCSPRSGDLSVYWYQQSLDQGLQFLIQYYNGEERAKGNILERFSAQQFPDLHSELNLSSLELGDSALYFCASTLEAGLGSPLHFGNGTRLTVT.

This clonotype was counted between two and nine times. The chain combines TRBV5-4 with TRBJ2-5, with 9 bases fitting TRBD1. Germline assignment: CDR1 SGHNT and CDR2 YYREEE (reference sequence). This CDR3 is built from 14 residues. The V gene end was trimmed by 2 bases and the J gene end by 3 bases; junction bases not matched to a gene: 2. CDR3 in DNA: TGTGCCAGCAGCTTACAGGGGGCGGAAGAGACCCAGTACTTC. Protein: CASSLQGAEETQYF.

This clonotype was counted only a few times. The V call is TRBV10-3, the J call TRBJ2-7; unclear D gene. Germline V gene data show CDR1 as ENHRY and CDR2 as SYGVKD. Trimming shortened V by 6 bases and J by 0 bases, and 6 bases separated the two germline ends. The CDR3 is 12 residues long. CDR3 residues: CAIRHDSYEQYF. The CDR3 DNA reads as TGTGCCATCAGGCATGACTCCTACGAGCAGTACTTC.

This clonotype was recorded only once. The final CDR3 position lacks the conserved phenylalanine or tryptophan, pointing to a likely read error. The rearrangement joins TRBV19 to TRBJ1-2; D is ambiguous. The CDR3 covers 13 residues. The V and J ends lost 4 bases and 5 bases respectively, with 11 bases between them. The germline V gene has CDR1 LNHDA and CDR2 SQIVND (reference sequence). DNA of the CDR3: TGTGCCAGTAGTACCGACCGATTATATGGCTACACCTAC. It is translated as CASSTDRLYGYTY.

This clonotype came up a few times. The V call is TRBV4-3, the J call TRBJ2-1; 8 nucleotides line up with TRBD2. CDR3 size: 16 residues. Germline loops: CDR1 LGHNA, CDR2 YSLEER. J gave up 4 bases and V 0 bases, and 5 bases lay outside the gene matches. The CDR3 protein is CASSQELAGTYNEQFF. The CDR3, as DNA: TGCGCCAGCAGCCAAGAGTTAGCGGGGACTTACAATGAGCAGTTCTTC.

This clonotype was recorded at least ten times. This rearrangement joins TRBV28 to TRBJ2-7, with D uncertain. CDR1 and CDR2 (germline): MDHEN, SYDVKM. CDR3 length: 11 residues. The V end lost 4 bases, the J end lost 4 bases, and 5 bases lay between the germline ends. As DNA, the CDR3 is TGTGCCAGCAGTTCCGGTTACGAGCAGTACGTC. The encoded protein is CASSSGYEQYV.

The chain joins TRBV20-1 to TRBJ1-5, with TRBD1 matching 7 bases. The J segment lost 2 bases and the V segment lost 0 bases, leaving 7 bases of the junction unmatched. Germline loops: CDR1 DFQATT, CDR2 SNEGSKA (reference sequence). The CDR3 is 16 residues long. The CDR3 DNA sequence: TGCAGTGCTAGAGATCGAATCACAGGGGGCAATCAGCCCCAGCATTTT. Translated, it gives CSARDRITGGNQPQHF.

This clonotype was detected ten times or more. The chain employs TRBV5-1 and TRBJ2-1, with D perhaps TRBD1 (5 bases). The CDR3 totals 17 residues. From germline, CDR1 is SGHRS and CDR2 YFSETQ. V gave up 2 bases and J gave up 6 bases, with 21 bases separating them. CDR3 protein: CASSFALDIRASNEQFF. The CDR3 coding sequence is TGCGCCAGCAGCTTCGCCTTGGACATTAGAGCTAGCAATGAGCAGTTCTTC.

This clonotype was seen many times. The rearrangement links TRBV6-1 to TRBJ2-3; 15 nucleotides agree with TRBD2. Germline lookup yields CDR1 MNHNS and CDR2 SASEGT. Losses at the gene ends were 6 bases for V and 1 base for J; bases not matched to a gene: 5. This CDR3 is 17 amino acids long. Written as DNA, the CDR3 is TGTGCCAGCAGCCGCGGGACTAGCGGGGGGCGCACAGATACGCAGTATTTT. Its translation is CASSRGTSGGRTDTQYF.

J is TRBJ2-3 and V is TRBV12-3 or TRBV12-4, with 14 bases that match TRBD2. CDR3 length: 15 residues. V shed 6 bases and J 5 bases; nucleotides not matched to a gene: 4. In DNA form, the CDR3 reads TGTGCCAGCAGGACTAGCGGGGGGGCTCGAGATACGCAGTATTTT. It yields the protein CASRTSGGARDTQYF.

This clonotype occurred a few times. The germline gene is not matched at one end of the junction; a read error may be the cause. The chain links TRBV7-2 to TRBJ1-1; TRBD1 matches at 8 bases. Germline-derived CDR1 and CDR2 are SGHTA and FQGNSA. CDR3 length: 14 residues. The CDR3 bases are TGTGCCAGCAGCCCGGGACAGGTGAAGACTGAAGCTTTCTTT. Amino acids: CASSPGQVKTEAFF.

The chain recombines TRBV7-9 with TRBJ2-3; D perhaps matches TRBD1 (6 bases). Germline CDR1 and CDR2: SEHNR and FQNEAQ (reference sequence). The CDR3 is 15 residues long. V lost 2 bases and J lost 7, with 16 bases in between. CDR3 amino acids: CASSLTGFIWYTQYF. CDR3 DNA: TGTGCCAGCAGCTTAACAGGGTTTATTTGGTATACGCAGTATTTT.

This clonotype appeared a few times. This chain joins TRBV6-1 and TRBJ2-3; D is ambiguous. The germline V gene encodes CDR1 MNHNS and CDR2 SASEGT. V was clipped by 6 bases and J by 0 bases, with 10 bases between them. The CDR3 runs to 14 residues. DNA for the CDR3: TGTGCCAGCAGGAACCCGGACAGCACAGATACGCAGTATTTT. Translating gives CASRNPDSTDTQYF.